This T cell receptor (beta chain) was profiled in a study of blood T cell repertoires in COVID-19. Overall study: COVID-19 samples, acute and convalescent, were from the United States, Italy and Spain. PBMCs, B-cell-depleted T cells, or T cells provided the cDNA or gDNA that made up the material.

Trimming took 0 bases from V and 5 from J; bases not matched to a gene: 5. This CDR3 contains 17 residues. Germline loops: CDR1 MGHDK, CDR2 SYGVNS. Authors' data handling: Amplification from reference gene primers served as the basis for estimated nucleated cell counts. Only in-frame clones appear in the TCRdb table, and some are missing; sequencing was by immunoSEQ multiplex PCR. That table supplies the V and J calls and clone size; D and trimming were determined from the DNA. This table has about 280,000 clones, about 89% appearing once. What was sequenced was peripheral blood. The sequence came from a woman in her thirties or forties who had recovered from COVID-19. The V call is TRBV25-1, the J call TRBJ2-1; TRBD2 matches 12 bases. The CDR3 sequence is CASSEYPSGRAHNEQFF. DNA for the CDR3: TGTGCCAGCAGTGAATACCCTAGCGGGAGGGCCCACAATGAGCAGTTCTTC.